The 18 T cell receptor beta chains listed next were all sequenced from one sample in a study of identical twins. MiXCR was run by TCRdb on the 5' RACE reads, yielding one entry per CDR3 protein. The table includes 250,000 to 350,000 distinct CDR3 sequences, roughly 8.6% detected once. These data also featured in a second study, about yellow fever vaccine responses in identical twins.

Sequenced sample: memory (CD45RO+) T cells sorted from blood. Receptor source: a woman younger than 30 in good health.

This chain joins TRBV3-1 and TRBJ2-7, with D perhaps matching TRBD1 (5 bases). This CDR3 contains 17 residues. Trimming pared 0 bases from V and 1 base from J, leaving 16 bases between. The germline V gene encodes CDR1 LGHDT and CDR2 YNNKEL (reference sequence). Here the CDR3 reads CASSQEDGRAHSYEQYF. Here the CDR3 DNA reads TGTGCCAGCAGCCAAGAGGATGGCAGGGCTCATTCCTACGAGCAGTACTTC.

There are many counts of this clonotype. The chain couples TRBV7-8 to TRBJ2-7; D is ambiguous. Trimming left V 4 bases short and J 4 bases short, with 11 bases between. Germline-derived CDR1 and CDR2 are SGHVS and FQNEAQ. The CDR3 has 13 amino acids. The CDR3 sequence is CASSSPPRYEQYF. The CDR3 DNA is TGTGCCAGCAGCTCACCACCTCGATACGAGCAGTACTTC.

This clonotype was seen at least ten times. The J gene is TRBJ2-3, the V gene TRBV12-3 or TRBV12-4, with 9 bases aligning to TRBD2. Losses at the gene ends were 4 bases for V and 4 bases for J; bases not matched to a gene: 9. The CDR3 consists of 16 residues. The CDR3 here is CASSSHSGSIADTQYF. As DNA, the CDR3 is TGTGCCAGCAGTTCTCATAGCGGGAGTATCGCAGATACGCAGTATTTT.

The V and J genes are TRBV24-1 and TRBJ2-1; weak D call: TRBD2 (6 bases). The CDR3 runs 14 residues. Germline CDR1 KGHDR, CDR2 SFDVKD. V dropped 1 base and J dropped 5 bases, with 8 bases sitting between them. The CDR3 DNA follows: TGTGCCACCAGTGATTTTGGGGGGAACAATGAGCAGTTCTTC. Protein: CATSDFGGNNEQFF.

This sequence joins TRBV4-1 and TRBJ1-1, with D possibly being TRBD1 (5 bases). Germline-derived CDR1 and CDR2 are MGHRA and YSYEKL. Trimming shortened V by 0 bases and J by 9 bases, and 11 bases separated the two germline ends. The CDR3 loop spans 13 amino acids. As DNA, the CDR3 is TGCGCCAGCAGCCAAGATTCCGGGGGGAAAGCTTTCTTT. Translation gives CASSQDSGGKAFF.

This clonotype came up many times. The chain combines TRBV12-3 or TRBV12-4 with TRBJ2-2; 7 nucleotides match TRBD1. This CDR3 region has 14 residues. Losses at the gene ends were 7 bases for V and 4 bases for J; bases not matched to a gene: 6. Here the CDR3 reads CASTRDSVTGELFF. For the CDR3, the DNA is TGTGCCAGCACCCGGGACAGTGTCACCGGGGAGCTGTTTTTT.

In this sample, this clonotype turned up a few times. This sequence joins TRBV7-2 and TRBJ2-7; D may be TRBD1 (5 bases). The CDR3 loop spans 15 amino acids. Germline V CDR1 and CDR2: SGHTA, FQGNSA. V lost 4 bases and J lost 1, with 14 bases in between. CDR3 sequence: CASSSRATGSYEQYF. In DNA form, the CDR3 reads TGTGCCAGCAGCTCCAGAGCCACAGGATCCTACGAGCAGTACTTC.

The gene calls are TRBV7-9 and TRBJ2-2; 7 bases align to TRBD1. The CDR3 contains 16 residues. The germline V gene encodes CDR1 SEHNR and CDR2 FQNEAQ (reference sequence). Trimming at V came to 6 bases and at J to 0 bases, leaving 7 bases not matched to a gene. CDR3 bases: TGTGCCAGCAGATATACAGGGGCGTCGAACACCGGGGAGCTGTTTTTT. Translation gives CASRYTGASNTGELFF. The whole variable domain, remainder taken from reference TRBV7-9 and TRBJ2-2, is DTGVSQNPRHKITKRGQNVTFRCDPISEHNRLYWYRQTLGQGPEFLTYFQNEAQLEKSRLLSDRFSAERPKGSFSTLEIQRTEQGDSAMYLCASRYTGASNTGELFFGEGSRLTVL.

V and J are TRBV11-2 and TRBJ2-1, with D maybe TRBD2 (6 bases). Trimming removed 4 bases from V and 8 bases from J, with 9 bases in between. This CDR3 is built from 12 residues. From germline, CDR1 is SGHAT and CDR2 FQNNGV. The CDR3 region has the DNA TGTGCCAGCAGCTCGACTAGATATGAGCAGTTCTTC. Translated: CASSSTRYEQFF. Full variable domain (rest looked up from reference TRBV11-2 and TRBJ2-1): EAGVAQSPRYKIIEKRQSVAFWCNPISGHATLYWYQQILGQGPKLLIQFQNNGVVDDSQLPKDRFSAERLKGVDSTLKIQPAKLEDSAVYLCASSSTRYEQFFGPGTRLTVL.

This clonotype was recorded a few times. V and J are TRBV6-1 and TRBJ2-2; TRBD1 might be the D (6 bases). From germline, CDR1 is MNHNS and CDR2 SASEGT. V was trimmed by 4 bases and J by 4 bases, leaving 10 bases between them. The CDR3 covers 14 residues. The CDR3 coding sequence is TGTGCCAGCAGTGGAACAGGGAGCACCGGGGAGCTGTTTTTT. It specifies CASSGTGSTGELFF.

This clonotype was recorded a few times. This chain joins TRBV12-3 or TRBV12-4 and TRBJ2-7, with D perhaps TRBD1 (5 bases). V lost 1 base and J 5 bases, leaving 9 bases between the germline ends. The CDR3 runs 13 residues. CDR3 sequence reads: CASSLEGSHEQYF. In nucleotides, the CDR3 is TGTGCCAGCAGTTTAGAGGGGTCCCACGAGCAGTACTTC.

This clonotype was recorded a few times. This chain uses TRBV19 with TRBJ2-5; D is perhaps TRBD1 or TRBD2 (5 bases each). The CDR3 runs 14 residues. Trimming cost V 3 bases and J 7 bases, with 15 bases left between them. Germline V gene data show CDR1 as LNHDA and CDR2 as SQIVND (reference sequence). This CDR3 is CASSIWGKIGTQYF. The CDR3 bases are TGTGCCAGTAGTATTTGGGGGAAGATTGGGACCCAGTACTTC.

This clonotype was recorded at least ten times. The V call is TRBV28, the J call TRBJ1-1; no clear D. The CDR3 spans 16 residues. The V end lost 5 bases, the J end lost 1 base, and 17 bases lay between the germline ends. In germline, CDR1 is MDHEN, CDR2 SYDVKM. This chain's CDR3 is CASSTFLSAPNTEAFF. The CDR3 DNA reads TGTGCCAGCAGTACCTTCCTTTCGGCCCCGAACACTGAAGCTTTCTTT.

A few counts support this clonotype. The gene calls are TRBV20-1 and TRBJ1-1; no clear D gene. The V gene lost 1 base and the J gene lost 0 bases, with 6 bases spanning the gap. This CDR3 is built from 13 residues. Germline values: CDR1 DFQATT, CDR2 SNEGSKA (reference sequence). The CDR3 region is CSARAPMNTEAFF. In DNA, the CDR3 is TGCAGTGCTAGAGCCCCCATGAACACTGAAGCTTTCTTT.

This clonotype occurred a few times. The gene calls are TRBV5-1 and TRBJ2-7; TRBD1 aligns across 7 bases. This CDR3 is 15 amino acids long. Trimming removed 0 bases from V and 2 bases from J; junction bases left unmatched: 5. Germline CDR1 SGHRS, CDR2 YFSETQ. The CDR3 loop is CASSLAGQLAYEQYF. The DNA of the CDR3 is TGCGCCAGCAGCTTGGCGGGACAGCTCGCCTACGAGCAGTACTTC.

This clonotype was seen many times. The CDR3 DNA follows: TGCGCCAGCAGCCCCCCAGGGGTACAGGTCCTGAGCTATGGCTACACCTTC. Protein sequence: CASSPPGVQVLSYGYTF. V and J are TRBV5-1 and TRBJ1-2, with D possibly TRBD1 on 6 matching bases. Germline lookup yields CDR1 SGHRS and CDR2 YFSETQ. V gave up 4 bases and J gave up 4 bases, with 23 bases separating them. The CDR3 is 17 residues long.

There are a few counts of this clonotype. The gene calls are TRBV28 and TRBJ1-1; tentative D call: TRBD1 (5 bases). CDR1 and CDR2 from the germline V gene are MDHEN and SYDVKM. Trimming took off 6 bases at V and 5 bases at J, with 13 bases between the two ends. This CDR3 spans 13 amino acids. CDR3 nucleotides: TGTGCCAGCAGCCCCGGGGCGAGGACTGAAGCTTTCTTT. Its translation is CASSPGARTEAFF.

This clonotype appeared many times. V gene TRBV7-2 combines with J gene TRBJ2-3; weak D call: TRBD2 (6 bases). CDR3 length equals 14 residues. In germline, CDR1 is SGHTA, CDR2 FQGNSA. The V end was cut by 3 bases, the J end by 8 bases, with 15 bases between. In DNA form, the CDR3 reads TGTGCCAGCAGCTTCGACGGGACTCCGGGTACGCAGTATTTT. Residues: CASSFDGTPGTQYF.